A single T cell receptor beta chain is shown here with its context. This entry belongs to a study of T cell responses to AZD1222 COVID-19 vaccine. The CDR3 has 14 amino acids. Germline CDR1 reads MNHEY; CDR2 reads SVGEGT. V was shortened by 2 bases and J by 0 bases, with 7 bases between the two germline ends. The repertoire was sequenced with immunoSEQ multiplex PCR; TCRdb's copy has only in-frame clones and lacks some. The sample yields 150,000 or so clones, around 93% seen once. The clonotype originates from an adult who received the AZD1222 COVID-19 vaccine. The sample was peripheral blood, taken 28 days after the second AZD1222 dose. This chain connects TRBV6-2 or TRBV6-3 to TRBJ2-5, with D perhaps assigned TRBD1 or TRBD2 (5 bases each). In nucleotides, the CDR3 is TGTGCCAGCAGTTACAGGGGACACCAAGAGACCCAGTACTTC. Protein: CASSYRGHQETQYF.